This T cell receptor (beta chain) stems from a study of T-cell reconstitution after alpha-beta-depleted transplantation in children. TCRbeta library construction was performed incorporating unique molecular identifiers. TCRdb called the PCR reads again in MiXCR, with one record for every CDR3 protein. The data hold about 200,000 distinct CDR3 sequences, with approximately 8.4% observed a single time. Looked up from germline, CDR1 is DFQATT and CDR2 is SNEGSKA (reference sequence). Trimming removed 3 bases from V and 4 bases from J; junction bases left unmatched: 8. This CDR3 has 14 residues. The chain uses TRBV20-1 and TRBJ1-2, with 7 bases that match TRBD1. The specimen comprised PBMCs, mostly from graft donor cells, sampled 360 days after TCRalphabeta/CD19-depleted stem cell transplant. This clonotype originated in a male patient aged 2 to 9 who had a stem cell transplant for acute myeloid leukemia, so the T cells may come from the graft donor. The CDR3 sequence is CSARETGVPYGYTF. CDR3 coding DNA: TGCAGTGCTAGGGAAACAGGGGTGCCCTATGGCTACACCTTC.